This TCR beta chain is from a study of T cells in Graves' hyperthyroidism and ophthalmopathy. This clonotype was seen many times. RNA transcripts gave rise to amplified TCR beta CDR3 regions. Using the HTBI primer set, a first-round RT-PCR was run on the TCR CDR3. TCRdb itself ran the multiplex PCR reads through MiXCR, one entry per CDR3 protein. The sample contains around 530,000 distinct CDR3 sequences, about 15% of which appear only once. This receptor was taken from a woman younger than 35 with Graves' ophthalmopathy. Sequencing was done on a sample of blood.

In nucleotides, the CDR3 is TGTGCCAGCTGTGGAGTGCAGGGTAGGGACACTGAAGCTTTCTTT. Protein: CASCGVQGRDTEAFF. The chain recombines TRBV6-2 or TRBV6-3 with TRBJ1-1, with TRBD1 as a possible D gene (5 bases). V was cut by 8 bases and J by 3 bases, with 19 bases left in between. The CDR3 spans 15 residues. Germline CDR1 is MNHEY and CDR2 is SVGEGT.